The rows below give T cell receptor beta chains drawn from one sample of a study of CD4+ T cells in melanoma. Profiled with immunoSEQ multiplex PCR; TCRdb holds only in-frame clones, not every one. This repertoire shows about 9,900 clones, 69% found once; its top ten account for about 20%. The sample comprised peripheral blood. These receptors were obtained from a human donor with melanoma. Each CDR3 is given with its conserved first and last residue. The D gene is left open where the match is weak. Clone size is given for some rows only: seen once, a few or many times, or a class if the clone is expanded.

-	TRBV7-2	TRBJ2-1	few	CASSLRTHYNEQFF	TGTGCCAGCAGCTTGCGGACACACTACAATGAGCAGTTCTTC
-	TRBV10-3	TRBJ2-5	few	CAISDGVETQYF	TGTGCCATCAGTGACGGGGTCGAGACCCAGTACTTC
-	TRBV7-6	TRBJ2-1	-	CASSPEGGASYNEQFF	TGTGCCAGCAGCCCTGAGGGGGGAGCATCCTACAATGAGCAGTTCTTC
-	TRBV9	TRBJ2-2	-	CASSGTTANTGELFF	TGTGCCAGCAGCGGTACGACAGCGAACACCGGGGAGCTGTTTTTT
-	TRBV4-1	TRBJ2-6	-	CASSQGAGLSGANVLTF	TGCGCCAGCAGCCAAGGGGCAGGGCTTTCTGGGGCCAACGTCCTGACTTTC
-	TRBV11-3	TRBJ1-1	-	CASSLTTNTEAFF	TGTGCCAGCAGCTTAACAACTAACACTGAAGCTTTCTTT
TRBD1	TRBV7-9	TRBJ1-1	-	CASSITGGNTEAFF	TGTGCCAGCAGCATAACAGGGGGGAACACTGAAGCTTTCTTT
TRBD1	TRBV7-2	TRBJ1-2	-	CASSPGTAGYTF	TGTGCCAGCAGCCCAGGGACAGCCGGCTACACCTTC
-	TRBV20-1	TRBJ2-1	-	CSVLAYGEQFF	TGCAGTGTCCTAGCCTACGGCGAGCAGTTCTTC
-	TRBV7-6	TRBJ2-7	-	CASSFGGRGGSYEQYF	TGTGCCAGCAGTTTTGGGGGTAGGGGAGGCTCCTACGAGCAGTACTTC
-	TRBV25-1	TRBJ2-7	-	CASSEYRSSYEQYF	TGTGCCAGCAGTGAATACCGGAGCTCCTACGAGCAGTACTTC
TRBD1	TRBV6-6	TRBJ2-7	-	CASSPGQGSYEQYF	TGTGCCAGCAGTCCGGGACAGGGCTCCTACGAGCAGTACTTC
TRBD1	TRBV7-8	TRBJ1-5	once	CASNPGQGRQPQHF	TGTGCCAGCAACCCGGGACAGGGACGCCAGCCCCAGCATTTT
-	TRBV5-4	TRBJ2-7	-	CASSLGRAGKGYEQYF	TGTGCCAGCAGCTTGGGAAGGGCAGGGAAAGGCTACGAGCAGTACTTC
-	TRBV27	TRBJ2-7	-	CASSSGAPYEQYF	TGTGCCAGCAGTTCCGGGGCCCCCTACGAGCAGTACTTC
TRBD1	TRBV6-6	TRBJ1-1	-	CASRGDREAFF	TGTGCCAGCAGGGGGGACAGGGAAGCTTTCTTT
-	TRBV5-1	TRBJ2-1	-	CASSLSSSYNEQFF	TGCGCCAGCAGCTTATCCAGCTCCTACAATGAGCAGTTCTTC
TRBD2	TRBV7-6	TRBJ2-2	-	CASSLARLAGIPNTGELFF	TGTGCCAGCAGCTTAGCGCGGCTAGCGGGGATTCCAAACACCGGGGAGCTGTTTTTT
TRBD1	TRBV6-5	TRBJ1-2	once	CASSYSGTVYGYTF	TGTGCCAGCAGTTACTCCGGGACAGTCTATGGCTACACCTTC
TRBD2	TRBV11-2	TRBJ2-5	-	CASSLDVGISLAGAETQYF	TGTGCCAGCAGCTTAGATGTAGGAATTAGCCTAGCGGGGGCCGAGACCCAGTACTTC
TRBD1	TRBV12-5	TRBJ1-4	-	CASGLLGTGMEKLFF	TGTGCTAGTGGTTTGTTGGGGACAGGGATGGAAAAACTGTTTTTT
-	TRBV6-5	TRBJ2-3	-	CASSPNGVTDTQYF	TGTGCCAGCAGTCCAAACGGGGTAACAGATACGCAGTATTTT
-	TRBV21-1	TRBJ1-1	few	CASSKSWQGLNTEAFF	TGTGCCAGCAGCAAAAGTTGGCAGGGACTGAACACTGAAGCTTTCTTT
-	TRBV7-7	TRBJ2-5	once	CASSRGAQETQYF	TGTGCTAGCAGCCGGGGGGCCCAAGAGACCCAGTACTTC
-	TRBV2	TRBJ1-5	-	CASSDLRERPQHF	TGTGCCAGCAGCGACCTCCGAGAACGGCCCCAGCATTTT
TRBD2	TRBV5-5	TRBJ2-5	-	CASSSKLAGGLGTQYF	TGTGCCAGCAGCTCGAAACTAGCGGGGGGACTTGGGACCCAGTACTTC
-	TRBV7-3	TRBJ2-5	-	CASSLVLGNKETQYF	TGTGCCAGCAGCTTAGTGCTGGGGAACAAAGAGACCCAGTACTTC
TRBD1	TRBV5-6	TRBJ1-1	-	CASSWDRSVTEAFF	TGTGCCAGCAGCTGGGACAGGTCGGTAACTGAAGCTTTCTTT
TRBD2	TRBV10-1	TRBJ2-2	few	CASSESAGGTGELFF	TGCGCCAGCAGTGAGTCCGCGGGGGGGACCGGGGAGCTGTTTTTT
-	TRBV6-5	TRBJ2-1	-	CASALIRAVNEQFF	TGTGCCAGCGCCCTCATTCGGGCAGTCAATGAGCAGTTCTTC
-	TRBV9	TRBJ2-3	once	CASSTQGGDTQYF	TGTGCCAGCAGCACCCAGGGGGGGGATACGCAGTATTTT
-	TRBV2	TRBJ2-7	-	CASSQVTYEQYF	TGTGCCAGCAGTCAGGTGACCTACGAGCAGTACTTC
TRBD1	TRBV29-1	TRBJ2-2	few	CSVDQGALNTGELFF	TGCAGCGTCGATCAGGGGGCCTTGAACACCGGGGAGCTGTTTTTT
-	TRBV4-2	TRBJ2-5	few	CASSQVRVGSQAETQYF	TGTGCCAGCAGCCAAGTTAGGGTAGGGTCTCAAGCAGAGACCCAGTACTTC
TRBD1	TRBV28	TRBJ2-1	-	CASRAGQGRNEQFF	TGTGCCTCGAGGGCGGGACAGGGGAGGAATGAGCAGTTCTTC
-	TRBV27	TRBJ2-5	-	CASSPSGVQTQYF	TGTGCCAGCAGTCCCTCAGGGGTGCAGACCCAGTACTTC
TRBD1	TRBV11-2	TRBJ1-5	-	CASSLGTGGVGNQPQHF	TGTGCCAGCAGCTTAGGGACAGGGGGGGTTGGCAATCAGCCCCAGCATTTT
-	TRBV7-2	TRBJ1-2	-	CASSLFLGQKNYGYTF	TGTGCCAGCAGCTTATTCTTGGGACAAAAGAACTATGGCTACACCTTC
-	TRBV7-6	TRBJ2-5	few	CASSLATQETQYF	TGTGCCAGCAGCTTAGCAACCCAAGAGACCCAGTACTTC
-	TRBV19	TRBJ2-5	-	CASSIDRAETQYF	TGTGCCAGTAGTATAGATAGGGCGGAGACCCAGTACTTC
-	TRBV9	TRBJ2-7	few	CASSVDGDTYEQYF	TGTGCCAGCAGCGTAGACGGGGATACCTACGAGCAGTACTTC
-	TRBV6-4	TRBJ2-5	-	CASSDLKRYPQETQYF	TGTGCCAGCAGTGACTTAAAGCGGTACCCCCAAGAGACCCAGTACTTC
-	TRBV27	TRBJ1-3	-	CASSPNRDSGNTIYF	TGTGCCAGTAGCCCTAACAGGGACTCTGGAAACACCATATATTTT
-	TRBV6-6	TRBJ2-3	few	CASRDTDTQYF	TGTGCCAGCAGAGATACAGATACGCAGTATTTT